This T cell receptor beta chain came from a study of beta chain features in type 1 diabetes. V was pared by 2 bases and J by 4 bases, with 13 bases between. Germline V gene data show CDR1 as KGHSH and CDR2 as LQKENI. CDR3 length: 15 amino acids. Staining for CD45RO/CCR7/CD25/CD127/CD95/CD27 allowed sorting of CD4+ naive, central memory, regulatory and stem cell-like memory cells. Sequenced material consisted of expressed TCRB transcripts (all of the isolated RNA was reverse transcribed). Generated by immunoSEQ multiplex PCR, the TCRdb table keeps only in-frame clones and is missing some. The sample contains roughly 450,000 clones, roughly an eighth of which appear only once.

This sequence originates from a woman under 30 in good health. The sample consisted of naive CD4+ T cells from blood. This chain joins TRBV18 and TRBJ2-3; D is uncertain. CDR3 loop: CASSPGNGRPDTQYF. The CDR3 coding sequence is TGTGCCAGCTCACCAGGAAACGGTCGTCCAGATACGCAGTATTTT.